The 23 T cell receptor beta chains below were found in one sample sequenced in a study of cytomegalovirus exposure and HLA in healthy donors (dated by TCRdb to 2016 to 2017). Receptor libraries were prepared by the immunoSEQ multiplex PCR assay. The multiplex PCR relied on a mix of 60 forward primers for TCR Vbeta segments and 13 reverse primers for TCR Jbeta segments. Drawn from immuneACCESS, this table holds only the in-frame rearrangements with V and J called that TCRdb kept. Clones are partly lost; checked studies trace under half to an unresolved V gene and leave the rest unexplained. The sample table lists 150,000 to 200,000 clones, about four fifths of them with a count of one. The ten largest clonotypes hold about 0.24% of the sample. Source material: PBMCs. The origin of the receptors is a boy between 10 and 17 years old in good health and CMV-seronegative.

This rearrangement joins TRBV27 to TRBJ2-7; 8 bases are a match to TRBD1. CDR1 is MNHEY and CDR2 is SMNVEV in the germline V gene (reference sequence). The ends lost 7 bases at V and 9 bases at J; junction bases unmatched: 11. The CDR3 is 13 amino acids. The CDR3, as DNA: TGTGCCAGCACCGAATGGACAGGGCGAGTGCAGTACTTC. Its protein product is CASTEWTGRVQYF.

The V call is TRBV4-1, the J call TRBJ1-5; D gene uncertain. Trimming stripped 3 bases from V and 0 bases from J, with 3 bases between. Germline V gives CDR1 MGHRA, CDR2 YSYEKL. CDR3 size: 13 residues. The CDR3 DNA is TGCGCCAGCAGCCACAATAGCAATCAGCCCCAGCATTTT. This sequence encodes CASSHNSNQPQHF.

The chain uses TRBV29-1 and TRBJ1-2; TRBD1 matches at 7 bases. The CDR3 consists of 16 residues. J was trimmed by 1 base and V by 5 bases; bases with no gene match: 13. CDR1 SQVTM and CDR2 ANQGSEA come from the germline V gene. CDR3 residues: CSVPADLQGNNYGYTF. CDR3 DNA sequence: TGCAGCGTTCCCGCCGATTTACAGGGGAATAACTATGGCTACACCTTC.

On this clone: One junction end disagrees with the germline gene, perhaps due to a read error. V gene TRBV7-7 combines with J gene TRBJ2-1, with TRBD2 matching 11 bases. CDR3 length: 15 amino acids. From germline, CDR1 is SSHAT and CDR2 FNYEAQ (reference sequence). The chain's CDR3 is CASSVTTSGVNEQFF. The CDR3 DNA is TGTGCTAGCAGCGTCACGACTAGCGGGGTCAATGAGCAGTTCTTC.

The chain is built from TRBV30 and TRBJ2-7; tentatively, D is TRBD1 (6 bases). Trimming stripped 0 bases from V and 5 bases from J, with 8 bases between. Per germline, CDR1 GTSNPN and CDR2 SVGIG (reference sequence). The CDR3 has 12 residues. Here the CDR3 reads CAWSVQGHEQYF. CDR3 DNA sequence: TGTGCCTGGAGTGTACAGGGCCACGAGCAGTACTTC.

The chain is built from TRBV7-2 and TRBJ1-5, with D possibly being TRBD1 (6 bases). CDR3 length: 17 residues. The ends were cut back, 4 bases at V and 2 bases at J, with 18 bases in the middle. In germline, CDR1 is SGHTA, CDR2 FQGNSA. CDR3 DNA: TGTGCCAGCAGCTCACAAGGGGGGGCGAGGGGCAATCAGCCCCAGCATTTT. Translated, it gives CASSSQGGARGNQPQHF.

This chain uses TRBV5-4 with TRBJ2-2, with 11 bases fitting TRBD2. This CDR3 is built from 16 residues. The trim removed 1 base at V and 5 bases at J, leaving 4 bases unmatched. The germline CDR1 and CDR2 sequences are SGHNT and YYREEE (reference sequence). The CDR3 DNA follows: TGTGCCAGCAGCTTGACTAGCGGGAGAGCGACCGGGGAGCTGTTTTTT. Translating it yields CASSLTSGRATGELFF.

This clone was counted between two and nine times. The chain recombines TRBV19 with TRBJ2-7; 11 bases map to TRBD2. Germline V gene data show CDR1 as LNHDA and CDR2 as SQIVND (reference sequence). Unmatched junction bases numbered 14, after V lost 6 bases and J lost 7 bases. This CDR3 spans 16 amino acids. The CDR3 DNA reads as TGTGCCAGTAGCACTAGCGGGAGCCCACCAATTTGGGAGCAGTACTTC. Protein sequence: CASSTSGSPPIWEQYF.

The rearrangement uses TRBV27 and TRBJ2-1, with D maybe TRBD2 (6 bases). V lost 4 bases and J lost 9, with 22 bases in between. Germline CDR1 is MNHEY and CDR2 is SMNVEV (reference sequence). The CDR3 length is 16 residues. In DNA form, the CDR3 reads TGTGCCAGCAGTTCTCGTAAGCGGGTGGGTATAGGTGAGCAGTTCTTC. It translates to CASSSRKRVGIGEQFF.

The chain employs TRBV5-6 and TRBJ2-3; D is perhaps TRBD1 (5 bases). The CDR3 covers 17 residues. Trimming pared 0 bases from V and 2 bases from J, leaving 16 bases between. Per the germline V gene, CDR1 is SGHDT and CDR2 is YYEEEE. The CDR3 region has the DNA TGTGCCAGCAGCTTGGAGGCTCGGACAAGCTACACAGATACGCAGTATTTT. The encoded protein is CASSLEARTSYTDTQYF. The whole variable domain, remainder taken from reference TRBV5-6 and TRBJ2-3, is DAGVTQSPTHLIKTRGQQVTLRCSPKSGHDTVSWYQQALGQGPQFIFQYYEEEERQRGNFPDRFSGHQFPNYSSELNVNALLLGDSALYLCASSLEARTSYTDTQYFGPGTRLTVL.

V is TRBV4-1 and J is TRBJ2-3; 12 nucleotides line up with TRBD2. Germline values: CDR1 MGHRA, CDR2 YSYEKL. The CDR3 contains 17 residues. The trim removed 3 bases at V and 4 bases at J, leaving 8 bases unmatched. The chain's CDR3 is CASSQGSSSGGADTQYF. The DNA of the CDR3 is TGCGCCAGCAGCCAGGGGTCGTCTAGCGGGGGGGCAGATACGCAGTATTTT.

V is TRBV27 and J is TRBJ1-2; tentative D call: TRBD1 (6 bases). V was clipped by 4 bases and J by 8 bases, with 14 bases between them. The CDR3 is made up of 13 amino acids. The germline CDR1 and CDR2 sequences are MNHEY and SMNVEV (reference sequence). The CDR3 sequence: CASSSRTARGYTF. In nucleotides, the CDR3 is TGTGCCAGCAGTTCACGGACAGCTCGGGGCTACACCTTC.

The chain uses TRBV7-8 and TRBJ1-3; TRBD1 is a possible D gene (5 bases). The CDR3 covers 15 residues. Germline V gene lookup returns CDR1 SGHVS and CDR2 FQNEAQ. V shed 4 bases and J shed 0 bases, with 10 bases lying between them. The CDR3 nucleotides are TGTGCCAGCAGCTCCCCAGGGATCTCTGGAAACACCATATATTTT. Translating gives CASSSPGISGNTIYF.

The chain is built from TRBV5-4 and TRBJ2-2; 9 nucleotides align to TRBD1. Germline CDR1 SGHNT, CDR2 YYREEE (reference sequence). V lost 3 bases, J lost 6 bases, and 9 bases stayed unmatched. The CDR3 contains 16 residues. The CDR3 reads CASSSFIGQGSGELFF. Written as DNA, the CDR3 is TGTGCCAGCAGCTCGTTTATTGGACAGGGGTCCGGGGAGCTGTTTTTT. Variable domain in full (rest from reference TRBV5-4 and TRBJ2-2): ETGVTQSPTHLIKTRGQQVTLRCSSQSGHNTVSWYQQALGQGPQFIFQYYREEENGRGNFPPRFSGLQFPNYSSELNVNALELDDSALYLCASSSFIGQGSGELFFGEGSRLTVL.

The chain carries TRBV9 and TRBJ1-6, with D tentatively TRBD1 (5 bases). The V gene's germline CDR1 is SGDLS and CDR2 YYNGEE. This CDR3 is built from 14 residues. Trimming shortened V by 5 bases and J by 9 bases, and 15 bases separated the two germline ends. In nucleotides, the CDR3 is TGTGCCAGCAGGGCGGACAACTTTCGTTCACCCCTCCACTTT. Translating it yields CASRADNFRSPLHF.

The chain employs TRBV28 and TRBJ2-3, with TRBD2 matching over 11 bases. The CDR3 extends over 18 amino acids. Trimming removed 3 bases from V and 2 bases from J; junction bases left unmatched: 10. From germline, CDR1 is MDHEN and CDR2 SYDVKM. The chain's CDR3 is CASSFLQTSGVFTDTQYF. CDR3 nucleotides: TGTGCCAGCAGTTTCCTCCAGACTAGCGGGGTTTTCACAGATACGCAGTATTTT.

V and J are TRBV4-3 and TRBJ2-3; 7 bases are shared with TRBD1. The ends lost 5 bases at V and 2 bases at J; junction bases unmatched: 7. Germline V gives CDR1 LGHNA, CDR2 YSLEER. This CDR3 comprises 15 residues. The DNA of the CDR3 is TGCGCCAGCAGCACAACGACAGGGCCCACAGATACGCAGTATTTT. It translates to CASSTTTGPTDTQYF.

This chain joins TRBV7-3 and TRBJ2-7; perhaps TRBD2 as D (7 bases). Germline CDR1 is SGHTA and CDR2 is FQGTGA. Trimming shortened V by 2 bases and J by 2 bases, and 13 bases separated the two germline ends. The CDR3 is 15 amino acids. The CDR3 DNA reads TGTGCCAGCAGCTTAGGGGGGGGGCTTACCTACGAGCAGTACTTC. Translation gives CASSLGGGLTYEQYF.

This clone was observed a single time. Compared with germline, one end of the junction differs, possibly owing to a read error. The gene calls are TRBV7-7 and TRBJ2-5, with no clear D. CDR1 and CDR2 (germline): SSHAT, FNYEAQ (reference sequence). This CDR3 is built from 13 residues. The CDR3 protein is CASSHGFQETQYF. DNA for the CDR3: TGTGCTAGCAGCCATGGCTTTCAAGAGACCCAGTACTTC.

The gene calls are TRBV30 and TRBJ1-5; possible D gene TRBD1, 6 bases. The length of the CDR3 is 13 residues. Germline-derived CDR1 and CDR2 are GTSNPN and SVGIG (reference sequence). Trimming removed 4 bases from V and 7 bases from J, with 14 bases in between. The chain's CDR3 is CAWKTRGKQPQHF. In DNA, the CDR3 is TGTGCCTGGAAGACCAGGGGTAAACAGCCCCAGCATTTT.

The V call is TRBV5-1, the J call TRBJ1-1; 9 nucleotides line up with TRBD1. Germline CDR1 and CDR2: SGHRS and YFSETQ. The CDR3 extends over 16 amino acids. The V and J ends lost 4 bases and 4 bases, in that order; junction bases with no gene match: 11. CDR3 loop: CASSLGQGQGGTEAFF. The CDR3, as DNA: TGCGCCAGCAGCCTCGGACAGGGGCAAGGCGGCACTGAAGCTTTCTTT.

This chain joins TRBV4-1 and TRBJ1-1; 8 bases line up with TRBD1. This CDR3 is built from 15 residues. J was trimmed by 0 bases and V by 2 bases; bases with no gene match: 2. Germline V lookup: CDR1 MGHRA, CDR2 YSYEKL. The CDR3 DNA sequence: TGCGCCAGCAGCCAACCACAGGGGGTGAACACTGAAGCTTTCTTT. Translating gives CASSQPQGVNTEAFF.

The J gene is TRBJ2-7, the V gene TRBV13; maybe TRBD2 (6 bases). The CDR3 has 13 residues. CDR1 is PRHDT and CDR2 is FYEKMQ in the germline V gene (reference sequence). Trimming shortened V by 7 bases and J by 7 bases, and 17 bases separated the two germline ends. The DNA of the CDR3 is TGTGCCAGCACCATCACGGAGGGGCAGGAGCAGTACTTC. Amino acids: CASTITEGQEQYF.